This T cell receptor (beta chain) was sequenced during a study of control samples from healthy donors and cancer patients. Measured with immunoSEQ multiplex PCR; TCRdb has only the in-frame clones, and not every one. The sample lists roughly 130,000 clones; 75% to 90% were seen once. Germline V CDR1 and CDR2: DFQATT, SNEGSKA (reference sequence). This CDR3 has 14 amino acids. Trimming removed 3 bases from V and 3 bases from J, with 12 bases in between. This sequence originates from a woman in her 30s in good health. The chain uses TRBV20-1 and TRBJ1-5; D remains unclear. The sample consisted of blood. CDR3 sequence: CSASGGENNQPQHF. For the CDR3, the DNA is TGCAGTGCTAGTGGTGGGGAAAACAATCAGCCCCAGCATTTT.